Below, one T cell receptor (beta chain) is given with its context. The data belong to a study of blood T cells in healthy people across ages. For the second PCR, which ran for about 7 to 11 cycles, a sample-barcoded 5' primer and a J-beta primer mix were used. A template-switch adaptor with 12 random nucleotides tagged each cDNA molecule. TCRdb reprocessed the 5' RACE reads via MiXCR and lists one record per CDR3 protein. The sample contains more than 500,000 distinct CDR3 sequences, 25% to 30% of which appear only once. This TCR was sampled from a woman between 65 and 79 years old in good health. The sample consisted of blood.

The CDR3 loop is CAISESGRGGETQYF. In nucleotides, the CDR3 is TGTGCCATCAGTGAAAGCGGGAGAGGTGGGGAGACCCAGTACTTC. The V gene is TRBV10-3, the J gene TRBJ2-5; 8 bases align to TRBD2. With V trimmed by 3 bases and J by 5 bases, 8 bases remained unmatched. The CDR3 contains 15 residues. Germline-derived CDR1 and CDR2 are ENHRY and SYGVKD.